What follows describes a single T cell receptor beta chain. No cognate antigen has been identified for it. The input lacks base qualities; no much larger clone sits a single base away. Per the germline V gene (reference sequence), MNHEY is the CDR1 and SMNVEV is the CDR2. V is cut by 11 bases and J by 5 bases, and the space between the germline ends is 16 bases. There are 12 amino acids in the CDR3, from cysteine to phenylalanine inclusive. This entry keeps only the CDR3 DNA: 36 bases, framed from base 1. TCR cDNA was synthesized by 5'RACE template switching, through which a universal primer site and unique molecular identifiers were introduced. Priming for cDNA synthesis came from both the TCR alpha and TCR beta constant segments. Libraries were amplified in two PCR steps, with sample barcodes and sequencing adapters added in the second step. Sequencing of libraries was done on Illumina HiSeq 2500 (2x100 bp) or NovaSeq (2x150 bp). Turning to the authors' computational methods: MIGEC was used to demultiplex reads and collapse the reads into UMI consensus sequences, and MiXCR was used for V(D)J alignment. Clonotypes responding to the vaccine were identified with edgeR on replicate PBMC samples, with the criteria of FDR below 0.01 and a log2 fold change above 5 up to day 15. Each bulk clonotype was labeled CD4 or CD8 based on which sequenced repertoire, CD4 or CD8, contained the clonotype at higher abundance. TCRdb handled the public reads itself, with Q25 trimming in fastp and clone calling in MiXCR, and kept productive beta chains. Duplicate CDR3 protein sequences are folded into a single record with the most common DNA and genes. TCRdb, not the authors, supplied the V and J calls. Present in this sample are 400,000 to 650,000 distinct CDR3 sequences, less than 25% of which were seen just once. The leading ten clones occupy about 16% of the sample.

The treatment or condition label on this specimen signifies: live attenuated yellow fever vaccine strain. Two biological replicates of bulk PBMCs were collected at each blood-draw timepoint. A standard Ficoll-Paque protocol was used to isolate PBMCs from peripheral blood. TriZol was used to extract RNA from bulk PBMCs, from CD4 and CD8 fractions, and from dextramer-positive and dextramer-negative fractions. This specimen comes from a study of T cells after yellow fever vaccination (dated by TCRdb to the late 2010s). Notes on the research overall: The SMART-Seq v4 Ultra Low Input RNA kit was used to prepare libraries from fractions with low cell numbers. To follow T-cell clones before and after primary and booster YFV17D yellow fever vaccination, bulk TCR alpha and beta repertoires were sequenced over time. The cohort comprised two healthy male donors, one aged 18 to 30 and one aged 30 to 40 years. Bulk PBMC replicates and cell subsets were isolated from blood drawn at multiple timepoints before and after both primary and secondary immunization.

Here is what the overall study found, with its caveats: A small share of clonotypes was detected in both CD4 and CD8 compartments, with the overlap likely arising from convergent recombination. Computational filtering was required because FACS-sorted repertoires could contain abundant contaminating clonotypes from the bulk population. Only a couple of donors were included in the study, so the extent to which the findings can be generalized is limited. After the booster, most of the clones that had expanded following primary vaccination were detected again (roughly 97% of CD4 and around 90% of CD8), which suggests that memory was broadly maintained. The secondary T-cell response was weaker than the primary response but faster, peaking on day 5 instead of day 15.

The sequencing used PBMCs, collected roughly 23 days after the first yellow fever vaccination. This receptor was identified in a young man who received the YFV17D yellow fever vaccine. Rearrangement joined TRBV27 to TRBJ2-7, with the D segment possibly TRBD1 or TRBD2, each aligning over 5 bases. The CDR3 protein sequence reads: CASVGVNNEQYF. The DNA reads TGTGCCTCCGTGGGGGTCAATAACGAGCAGTACTTC.